This T cell receptor beta chain originates from a study of CD8+CD57+ T cells in acquired aplastic anemia (dated by TCRdb to the late 2010s). Describing the broader study: Extracted DNA from sorted CD4+ and CD8+ cells averaged around 3.4 ug, ranging from roughly 0.2 to 30 ug. CD8+CD57+ expansion was defined as a frequency above the mean frequency observed in healthy subjects. Paper-wide results and their limitations: Between patients and healthy controls, no significant difference in CD8+ Simpson's diversity was found (P=0.060). About 30 CD8+ CDR3 sequences were found in both patients and controls but appeared to be highly expressed in patients and within the immunodominant clones of the patients.

V is clipped by 4 bases and J by 1 base, and the sequence between their germline boundaries is 7 bases long. From the cysteine up to the phenylalanine, the CDR3 has a length of 13 residues. The sequence is cut down to CDR3 DNA, 39 bases in frame from base 1. Based on the germline V gene, the CDR1 and CDR2 sequences are MNHNS and SASEGT. Flow cytometry had shown CD8+CD57+ cell expansion in the patients selected for sequencing. Every patient had severe acquired aplastic anemia, diagnosed using the International Study of Aplastic Anemia and Agranulocytosis and Camitta criteria. At the time blood was sampled, none of the patients had received any therapy. The study deep-sequenced TCR repertoires of sorted CD4+ and CD8+ blood T cells from severe aplastic anemia patients and healthy subjects. Patients were enrolled under clinicaltrials.gov protocols 00001620, 01623167, 00001397, 00071045, 00081523 and 00961064 in the USA. Ficoll-Paque density gradient centrifugation was used to isolate peripheral blood mononuclear cells. CD4+ and CD8+ T cells were sorted by FACS or magnetic beads before DNA extraction.

Genomic DNA was used as template for profiling of TCR beta VDJ combinations and CDR3 sequences. TCR repertoire sequencing was run on an Illumina HiSeq 2000. The authors' analysis ran thus. Repertoire assessment relied on Simpson's diversity index, CDR3 size and DJ length profiles, and TRBV/TRBJ rearrangement plots. The most abundant DNA sequence in the deep sequencing data was defined as the immunodominant clone. CDR3 amino acid sequences were checked for sharing across subjects and were also compared against the VDJdb database and published repertoires. TCRdb took the public reads, trimmed them with fastp at Q25, ran MiXCR for clone calling and kept in-frame beta chains. Each entry merges the rows of one CDR3 protein and shows their most common DNA and genes. It is TCRdb's table, rather than the study itself, that gives the V and J calls and clone size. This sample lists fewer than 200,000 distinct CDR3 sequences; about half were detected once. Of the sample, approximately 12% falls within the top ten clones.

As for this clonotype: The antigen it binds to is not known. No much larger clone exists at a distance of one base, and base qualities are not known.

This receptor chain uses TRBV6-1 and TRBJ1-2; 5 matching bases give a weak D call of TRBD1. The TCR comes from a human donor with aplastic anemia. Sequenced material: sorted CD4+, CD8+, or CD8+CD57+ T cells (not recorded which) from PBMCs. The sequenced DNA is TGTGCCAGCAGTGCGACAGTTAACTATGGCTACACCTTC. Translated, this is CASSATVNYGYTF.